This TCR beta chain was obtained from a study of blood T cell repertoires in COVID-19. As for the study in general: Acute and convalescent COVID-19 samples came from the United States, Italy and Spain. Sample material is recorded as cDNA or gDNA derived from T cells, B-cell-depleted T cells, or PBMCs.

Trimming cost V 4 bases and J 3 bases; bases outside gene matches: 11. The germline gives CDR1 MNHNS, CDR2 SASEGT. The CDR3 sequence is 17 residues long. Sequencing was performed with immunoSEQ multiplex PCR; in TCRdb, only in-frame clones are kept and a portion is missing. Of almost 400,000 clones in the sample, about 90% were seen once. The source is a woman in her sixties with COVID-19, enrolled during active disease. Sequences were obtained from peripheral blood. V is TRBV6-1 and J is TRBJ2-1, with 8 bases aligning to TRBD2. The CDR3 DNA reads TGTGCCAGCAGTGCCGCCGGGGGCGGGGGGCACTACAATGAGCAGTTCTTC. The encoded protein is CASSAAGGGGHYNEQFF.